The entry below gives a single T cell receptor (beta chain) sequence along with its context. The clone's antigen remains unknown. This sample is drawn from a study of monozygotic twins with inflammatory bowel disease (dated by TCRdb to 2018 to 2020). Some background on the complete study: A total of some 30 monozygotic twin pairs were included in the full study, comprising nine German pairs (four IBD-concordant, five IBD-discordant) and 19 IBD-discordant Danish pairs. Within discordant pairs, disease-associated traits were sought mainly by comparing IBD patients with their genetically identical healthy co-twins. Each individual had, on average, about 151 000 unique TCRalpha sequences and 181 000 unique TCRbeta sequences available for analysis. The investigation overall reported the following: The analysis was unable to tell different T cell subtypes apart. Fewer clonotypes were shared with other individuals by IBD patients than by healthy twins, most markedly in patients showing signs of disease activity. Because patients received different immunosuppressive treatments, the repertoires may have picked up extra background noise and variability between individuals. Concordant and discordant twins showed no difference in repertoire similarity, possibly because of limited statistical power. A decrease in TCRbeta repertoire diversity, as measured by inverse Simpson index, was observed in IBD patients compared with their healthy co-twins. No single strong signal or clonotype linked to IBD turned up in the results, so the idea that one exists was not supported.

The library came from 5' RACE. Each TCR library was prepared from 3,000 to 4,500 ng of total RNA. For each sample, cDNA was synthesized in eight separate reactions using SMARTScribe reverse transcriptase. Unique molecular identifiers containing a 6-nucleotide sample barcode were introduced through template switching during cDNA synthesis. Two nested PCRs of approximately 16 and 10 cycles amplified the TCRalpha and TCRbeta cDNA, and bead purification followed each PCR. Before amplification, cDNA was treated with uracil DNA-glycosylase and purified using the QIAquick PCR purification kit. In the second PCR, Illumina TruSeq-compatible adapters and sample-specific barcodes were added. Library quality and concentration were assessed using TapeStation and Qubit, and approximately 5 ng of each library was pooled. The pooled libraries were sequenced with 2 x 100 bp reads and custom sequencing primers on an Illumina HiSeq2500 single-index Rapid Run. In the source study's methods: UMI-based consensus assembly with MiGEC version 1.2.6 was used to correct PCR and sequencing errors. MiXCR version 2.1.1 was used for V(D)J alignment, clonotype assembly and CDR3 extraction. To normalise gene usage, clonotype sharing and MAIT/NKT TCR abundance, the top 1000, 10 000 and 20 000 clonotypes in each sample were analysed. Diversity was computed as the inverse Simpson index with the vegan R package after downsampling to 27 000 UMIs. Statistical testing used paired Mann-Whitney U tests on the discordant twin pairs and applied Benjamini-Hochberg correction for multiple testing. The reads were reprocessed in TCRdb, with one entry per CDR3 protein sequence and no accompanying DNA. The V and J calls and clone size come from TCRdb's table, not from the authors' own analysis. The table for this sample lists under 150,000 distinct CDR3 sequences. The ten largest clones capture 2% to 2.5% of the sample.

From each donor, a roughly 2.5 ml peripheral blood sample was collected into PAXgene tubes and stored at -80 degrees C. Without T cell sorting, total RNA was isolated from whole blood using the PAXgene blood miRNA kit on an automated QIAcube. Peripheral blood from monozygotic twin pairs concordant or discordant for inflammatory bowel disease was subjected to deep TCRalpha and TCRbeta repertoire profiling with unique molecular barcoding. Smoking habits were recorded for all twin pairs, and individuals were classified as current, former or never smokers. What was sequenced was blood. This clonotype was sampled from a human donor with ulcerative colitis or Crohn's disease, or a healthy co-twin of an affected twin (not recorded which).

The CDR3 reads CASSSGTISTDTQYF. Recombination joined TRBV12-3 or TRBV12-4 with TRBJ2-3; TCRdb lists TRBD2, though no DNA is available to test this call. Its CDR3 holds 15 amino acids, cysteine through phenylalanine. Only the protein is on record.